This TCR beta chain came from a study of regulatory T cells in long-lasting Graves disease. The CDR3 extends over 12 amino acids. Germline CDR1 is MGHDK and CDR2 is SYGVNS. The V and J ends lost 5 bases and 12 bases, in that order; junction bases with no gene match: 4. The time point denotes: newly diagnosed GD, antithyroid drugs for less than 3 months. PBMC-derived RNA was used for the TCR library. With iRepertoire HTBI primers and Arm-PCR of CDR3 regions, TCR beta libraries were built. TCRdb re-derived calls from the multiplex PCR reads in MiXCR, one entry per CDR3 protein. The sample has fewer than 650,000 distinct CDR3 sequences; around 16% are singletons. Notes on the study in general: Persistent disease preferred TRBV28, TRBJ1-2 and TRBJ2-5; new disease, TRBV20-1 and TRBJ2-1.

This clonotype was seen more than once but under ten times. Its antigen is still unknown. The same data also went into a second study, on T cells in Graves' hyperthyroidism and ophthalmopathy.

The chain links TRBV25-1 to TRBJ2-1, with 10 bases aligning to TRBD1. This sequence originates from a man aged 18 to 29 with Graves disease. Sample: peripheral blood mononuclear cells (PBMCs), taken at new diagnosis, from a patient treated with antithyroid drugs. DNA for the CDR3: TGTGCCAGCAGTTTGACAGGGGGCATGCAGTTCTTC. Translated, it gives CASSLTGGMQFF.